This T cell receptor beta chain derives from a study of regulatory T cells in long-lasting Graves disease. Sample time point: persistent/refractory GD, antithyroid drugs over 5 years with positive TRAb. PBMCs were the source of the RNA used for TCR sequencing. Assembly of TCR beta libraries relied on iRepertoire HTBI primers together with Arm-PCR of CDR3 regions. TCRdb analysed the multiplex PCR reads with MiXCR anew, one entry per CDR3 protein. Of roughly 500,000 distinct CDR3 sequences detected, under 25% appear once; the ten largest clones hold under 9%. The specimen comprised peripheral blood mononuclear cells (PBMCs), sampled when the disease was refractory, from a patient treated with antithyroid drugs. The clonotype comes from a female donor with Graves disease.

Here the CDR3 reads CASSPSAATGELFF. The CDR3 DNA sequence: TGCGCCAGCAGCCCGTCGGCAGCGACCGGGGAGCTGTTTTTT. The J gene is TRBJ2-2, the V gene TRBV5-1; D is unclear. The germline V gene has CDR1 SGHRS and CDR2 YFSETQ. V was cut by 4 bases and J by 5 bases, with 12 bases left in between. The CDR3 contains 14 residues.